This is a list of T cell receptor beta chains from one sample in a study of blood T cell repertoires in COVID-19. The protocol was immunoSEQ multiplex PCR, while the TCRdb copy is restricted to in-frame clones and leaves out a portion. Here the sample spans about 80,000 clones, roughly 78% being singletons. Sequencing used peripheral blood. The receptors shown here come from a man aged 60 to 75 with acute or convalescent COVID-19. Both conserved end residues are part of each CDR3. A D gene is named only where the DNA matches it firmly. Part of the rows lack a size; the others show once, few, many or a class for expanded clones.

clone_size: NA; j_call: TRBJ1-1; v_call: TRBV10-3; d_call: TRBD1; cdr3_nt: TGTGCCATCAGTGAGTCATCGCTGGGACAGGATGAAGCTTTCTTT; cdr3_aa: CAISESSLGQDEAFF
clone_size: NA; j_call: TRBJ1-2; v_call: TRBV14; d_call: TRBD1; cdr3_nt: TGTGCCAGCAGCCAGGGACAGAGATATGGCTACACCTTC; cdr3_aa: CASSQGQRYGYTF
clone_size: once; j_call: TRBJ1-2; v_call: TRBV6-5; d_call: TRBD1; cdr3_nt: TGTGCCAGCAGCCCCGGGACAGGGGTGCACTATGGCTACACCTTC; cdr3_aa: CASSPGTGVHYGYTF
clone_size: NA; j_call: TRBJ2-1; v_call: TRBV7-9; d_call: TRBD2; cdr3_nt: TGTGCCAGCACTGGGGGACTAGCGAAGGGCGAGCAGTTCTTC; cdr3_aa: CASTGGLAKGEQFF
clone_size: NA; j_call: TRBJ2-2; v_call: TRBV30; d_call: TRBD2; cdr3_nt: TGTGCGATCGGGACTAGCGGGGGGAACACCGGGGAGCTGTTTTTT; cdr3_aa: CAIGTSGGNTGELFF
clone_size: NA; j_call: TRBJ2-2; v_call: TRBV2; d_call: TRBD1; cdr3_nt: TGTGCCAGCAGGCGGACAGGGAGCACCGGGGAGCTGTTTTTT; cdr3_aa: CASRRTGSTGELFF
clone_size: NA; j_call: TRBJ1-3; v_call: TRBV9; d_call: NA; cdr3_nt: TGTGCCAGCAGCGTAGCAGGGAAGCCCAATGGAAACACCATATATTTT; cdr3_aa: CASSVAGKPNGNTIYF
clone_size: NA; j_call: TRBJ2-4; v_call: TRBV5-5; d_call: NA; cdr3_nt: TGTGCCAGCAGCGAAGAGTTGGGGCATGACACCAAAAACATTCAGTACTTC; cdr3_aa: CASSEELGHDTKNIQYF
clone_size: once; j_call: TRBJ1-6; v_call: TRBV18; d_call: TRBD1; cdr3_nt: TGTGCCAGCTCCCCCGGGACAGGGAATTCACCCCTCCACTTT; cdr3_aa: CASSPGTGNSPLHF
clone_size: NA; j_call: TRBJ2-1; v_call: TRBV7-2; d_call: TRBD2; cdr3_nt: TGTGCCAGCAGCTTAGAGCGGGACTCCTACAATGAGCAGTTCTTC; cdr3_aa: CASSLERDSYNEQFF
clone_size: NA; j_call: TRBJ2-3; v_call: TRBV5-5; d_call: TRBD2; cdr3_nt: TGTGCCAGCAGCTTGTACGGTTCTAGCGGTAAAGATACGCAGTATTTT; cdr3_aa: CASSLYGSSGKDTQYF
clone_size: NA; j_call: TRBJ1-2; v_call: TRBV25-1; d_call: TRBD1; cdr3_nt: TGTGCCAGCAGTGCCGACAGGGGGCGCTTTGAGGGCTACACCTTC; cdr3_aa: CASSADRGRFEGYTF
clone_size: NA; j_call: TRBJ1-5; v_call: TRBV18; d_call: NA; cdr3_nt: TGTGCCAGCTCGGCAGGGCCGTACAGCAATCAGCCCCAGCATTTT; cdr3_aa: CASSAGPYSNQPQHF
clone_size: NA; j_call: TRBJ2-1; v_call: TRBV24-1; d_call: TRBD2; cdr3_nt: TGTGCCACCAGTGGCCCGGCGGTAGCGGGGGGGAATGAGCAGTTCTTC; cdr3_aa: CATSGPAVAGGNEQFF
clone_size: NA; j_call: TRBJ1-6; v_call: TRBV25-1; d_call: NA; cdr3_nt: TGTGCCAGCAGTTCCTTTAAGGGAGATTCACCCCTCCACTTT; cdr3_aa: CASSSFKGDSPLHF
clone_size: NA; j_call: TRBJ1-3; v_call: TRBV10-3; d_call: NA; cdr3_nt: TGTGCCATCACCGAGGATCGGTCTGGAAACACCATATATTTT; cdr3_aa: CAITEDRSGNTIYF
clone_size: NA; j_call: TRBJ2-5; v_call: TRBV18; d_call: NA; cdr3_nt: TGTGCCAGCTCAGCGCAAGAGACCCAGTACTTC; cdr3_aa: CASSAQETQYF
clone_size: few; j_call: TRBJ1-3; v_call: TRBV5-1; d_call: TRBD1; cdr3_nt: TGCGCCAGCAGCTTTAAGGGGGCAGGAAACACCATATATTTT; cdr3_aa: CASSFKGAGNTIYF
clone_size: NA; j_call: TRBJ1-5; v_call: TRBV7-9; d_call: NA; cdr3_nt: TGTGCCAGCAGCTCGTACAAAGGCAATCAGCCCCAGCATTTT; cdr3_aa: CASSSYKGNQPQHF
clone_size: once; j_call: TRBJ2-7; v_call: TRBV2; d_call: TRBD1; cdr3_nt: TGTGCCAGCGCAGGGGGCTCCTACGAGCAGTACTTC; cdr3_aa: CASAGGSYEQYF
clone_size: NA; j_call: TRBJ2-5; v_call: TRBV11-2; d_call: TRBD1; cdr3_nt: TGTGCCAGCAGCCTAGGACAGGGGGCGTTTTCGGAGACCCAGTACTTC; cdr3_aa: CASSLGQGAFSETQYF
clone_size: NA; j_call: TRBJ1-2; v_call: TRBV5-1; d_call: TRBD1; cdr3_nt: TGCGCCAGCAGCCTCGGGACAGGGGATCGGCATGGCTACACCTTC; cdr3_aa: CASSLGTGDRHGYTF
clone_size: NA; j_call: TRBJ1-2; v_call: TRBV15; d_call: NA; cdr3_nt: TGTGCCACCAGCAATACAACCTATGGCTACACCTTC; cdr3_aa: CATSNTTYGYTF
clone_size: NA; j_call: TRBJ1-2; v_call: TRBV4-3; d_call: TRBD1; cdr3_nt: TGCGCCAGCAGCCCACAGGGGGATGGTGGCTATGGCTACACCTTC; cdr3_aa: CASSPQGDGGYGYTF
clone_size: NA; j_call: TRBJ2-7; v_call: TRBV11-2; d_call: NA; cdr3_nt: TGTGCCAGCAGCCCAATCTGGGGCAGGGTGGACGAGCAGTACTTC; cdr3_aa: CASSPIWGRVDEQYF
clone_size: NA; j_call: TRBJ1-2; v_call: TRBV2; d_call: TRBD1; cdr3_nt: TGTGCCAGCAGTGAAGCTTTCAGGGGACAGGGCTATGGCTACACCTTC; cdr3_aa: CASSEAFRGQGYGYTF
clone_size: NA; j_call: TRBJ1-1; v_call: TRBV19; d_call: TRBD1; cdr3_nt: TGTGCCAGTAGCCCACAACAGGGGACTGAAGCTTTCTTT; cdr3_aa: CASSPQQGTEAFF
clone_size: NA; j_call: TRBJ1-2; v_call: TRBV4-3; d_call: NA; cdr3_nt: TGCGCCAGCAGCCCCGATTCTTCACAGGAGAGCTACACCTTC; cdr3_aa: CASSPDSSQESYTF